The 21 T cell receptor beta chains below were found in one sample sequenced in a study of blood T cell repertoires in COVID-19 (dated by TCRdb to the early 2020s). The library was produced with the immunoSEQ multiplex PCR assay. The clones in this table, taken by TCRdb from immuneACCESS, are in-frame only. Not every clone is retained; where verified, under half of the shortfall comes from an unresolved V gene, and the cause of the rest is unknown. This sample holds some 150,000 clones; about 77% were observed only once. The ten largest clones represent 4.2% of the sample. The source material was peripheral blood. The receptor set was obtained from a man in his sixties with acute or convalescent COVID-19.

The sample holds many counts of this clone. The V gene is TRBV6-1, the J gene TRBJ1-6; no firm D call. CDR1 is MNHNS, CDR2 SASEGT, per germline. The CDR3 is 15 amino acids. The V and J ends lost 1 base and 0 bases respectively, with 4 bases between them. CDR3 coding DNA: TGTGCCAGCAGTGAAGGGAGCTCCTATAATTCACCCCTCCACTTT. Amino acid sequence: CASSEGSSYNSPLHF.

Here the CDR3 reads CASSLAGSTIYF. The CDR3 DNA reads TGTGCCAGCAGCTTAGCGGGCTCTACCATATATTTT. The chain recombines TRBV7-8 with TRBJ1-3; no reliable D call. Germline values: CDR1 SGHVS, CDR2 FQNEAQ. Trimming left V 0 bases short and J 10 bases short, with 7 bases between. The CDR3 runs to 12 residues.

CDR3 coding DNA: TGCGCCAGCAGCGTCCTCAGCTCCTACAATGAGCAGTTCTTC. As protein: CASSVLSSYNEQFF. This chain uses TRBV5-1 with TRBJ2-1; no clear D gene. Germline V CDR1 and CDR2: SGHRS, YFSETQ. Trimming pared 4 bases from V and 0 bases from J, leaving 8 bases between. The CDR3 is made up of 14 amino acids. The full variable domain, with the rest looked up from reference TRBV5-1 and TRBJ2-1, is KAGVTQTPRYLIKTRGQQVTLSCSPISGHRSVSWYQQTPGQGLQFLFEYFSETQRNKGNFPGRFSGRQFSNSRSEMNVSTLELGDSALYLCASSVLSSYNEQFFGPGTRLTVL.

V is TRBV20-1 and J is TRBJ2-3; D is unclear. V was trimmed by 4 bases and J by 5 bases, leaving 7 bases between them. Germline CDR1 and CDR2: DFQATT and SNEGSKA (reference sequence). CDR3 size: 11 residues. The CDR3 nucleotides are TGCAGTGCTAATAATAGAGATACGCAGTATTTT. Translated: CSANNRDTQYF.

The chain carries TRBV28 and TRBJ1-1; the D is unclear. CDR3 length: 14 residues. CDR1 and CDR2 from the germline V gene are MDHEN and SYDVKM. V dropped 7 bases and J dropped 0 bases, with 12 bases sitting between them. The CDR3 DNA reads TGTGCCAGCACCGCGCCGCCCATGAACACTGAAGCTTTCTTT. Amino acids: CASTAPPMNTEAFF. The complete variable domain, with remaining parts taken from reference TRBV28 and TRBJ1-1, reads DVKVTQSSRYLVKRTGEKVFLECVQDMDHENMFWYRQDPGLGLRLIYFSYDVKMKEKGDIPEGYSVSREKKERFSLILESASTNQTSMYLCASTAPPMNTEAFFGQGTRLTVV.

The rearrangement uses TRBV6-4 and TRBJ2-4, with a weak D call TRBD2 (5 bases). The length of the CDR3 is 13 residues. Trimming pared 5 bases from V and 7 bases from J, leaving 12 bases between. Germline CDR1 MRHNA, CDR2 SNTAGT. The CDR3 loop reads CASSSGVGNIQYF. The DNA of the CDR3 is TGTGCCAGCAGTTCCGGGGTGGGGAACATTCAGTACTTC.

CDR3 loop: CASSSLPGGVLTF. In DNA form, the CDR3 reads TGTGCCAGCAGCTCGCTTCCCGGGGGGGTCCTGACTTTC. The chain is built from TRBV5-6 and TRBJ2-6; TRBD2 matches 7 bases. Germline V gene sequence: CDR1 SGHDT, CDR2 YYEEEE. The CDR3 has 13 residues. V was clipped by 3 bases and J by 13 bases; unmatched bases: 7.

This chain links TRBV11-2 with TRBJ2-7; 12 bases match TRBD2. Germline values: CDR1 SGHAT, CDR2 FQNNGV. The CDR3 is made up of 16 amino acids. V trimming: 1 base; J trimming: 2 bases; junction bases outside the gene matches: 3. CDR3 DNA: TGTGCCAGCAGCTTAGGACTAGCGGGAGTGGCCTACGAGCAGTACTTC. This codes for CASSLGLAGVAYEQYF.

J is TRBJ2-1 and V is TRBV4-1, with a tentative D call TRBD1 (7 bases). The germline gives CDR1 MGHRA, CDR2 YSYEKL. The CDR3 totals 19 residues. V was trimmed by 0 bases and J by 3 bases, leaving 21 bases between them. The CDR3: CASSQDPTGSGQGYNEQFF. The CDR3 DNA reads as TGCGCCAGCAGCCAAGATCCGACAGGGAGCGGGCAAGGCTACAATGAGCAGTTCTTC.

There are many counts of this clone. This sequence joins TRBV10-1 and TRBJ1-6; D is ambiguous. The V and J ends lost 0 bases and 3 bases respectively, with 12 bases between them. In germline, CDR1 is WNHNN, CDR2 SYGVQD (reference sequence). This CDR3 is built from 17 residues. Written as DNA, the CDR3 is TGCGCCAGCAGTGAGTCGTGGCGGTTCTTCTATAATTCACCCCTCCACTTT. It translates to CASSESWRFFYNSPLHF.

V is TRBV18 and J is TRBJ2-1, with unresolved D. From germline, CDR1 is KGHSH and CDR2 LQKENI. The CDR3 contains 15 residues. Trimming took off 2 bases at V and 0 bases at J, with 8 bases between the two ends. The DNA of the CDR3 is TGTGCCAGCTCACCAGCGCCGAGCTCCTACAATGAGCAGTTCTTC. This codes for CASSPAPSSYNEQFF.

The chain couples TRBV6-5 to TRBJ2-3, with D tentatively TRBD1 (6 bases). V was trimmed by 8 bases and J by 4 bases, leaving 16 bases between them. The CDR3 is 14 residues long. CDR1 and CDR2 from the germline V gene are MNHEY and SVGAGI. The CDR3 DNA reads as TGTGCCAGCGGGGGCACAACCTCAGCAGATACGCAGTATTTT. Translated, it gives CASGGTTSADTQYF.

The rearrangement uses TRBV5-5 and TRBJ2-1; D possibly corresponds to TRBD2 (5 bases). V lost 2 bases and J lost 5, with 14 bases in between. There are 15 residues in the CDR3. Germline CDR1 and CDR2: SGHKS and YYEKEE (reference sequence). This chain's CDR3 is CASSFTRGLNNEQFF. The CDR3, as DNA: TGTGCCAGCAGCTTCACAAGAGGGCTCAACAATGAGCAGTTCTTC.

This chain connects TRBV14 to TRBJ1-6; a possible D gene is TRBD1 (6 bases). Germline CDR1 and CDR2: SGHDN and FVKESK. The CDR3 is 16 residues long. V lost 0 bases to trimming and J lost 10 bases, with 16 bases between them. The CDR3 reads CASSQEWGQGWSPLHF. DNA of the CDR3: TGTGCCAGCAGCCAAGAATGGGGACAAGGTTGGTCACCCCTCCACTTT.

This rearrangement joins TRBV2 to TRBJ2-7; possible D gene TRBD2, 6 bases. The CDR3 has 14 residues. The germline CDR1 and CDR2 sequences are SNHLY and FYNNEI. V lost 7 bases and J lost 7, with 20 bases in between. The CDR3 reads CASKPGLTAGEQYF. CDR3 nucleotide sequence: TGTGCCAGCAAACCGGGACTCACTGCGGGTGAGCAGTACTTC.

The CDR3 nucleotides read TGTGCCAGCTCACCAGACAGAGAGACTAGCACAGATACGCAGTATTTT. Translated, it gives CASSPDRETSTDTQYF. This chain links TRBV18 with TRBJ2-3; D might be TRBD1 (5 bases). This CDR3 spans 16 amino acids. Trimming took off 2 bases at V and 0 bases at J, with 12 bases between the two ends. CDR1 is KGHSH, CDR2 LQKENI, per germline.

The chain recombines TRBV10-3 with TRBJ1-1, with 11 bases lining up with TRBD1. CDR3 length equals 19 residues. V lost 10 bases to trimming and J lost 4 bases; unmatched junction nucleotides: 23. Germline loops: CDR1 ENHRY, CDR2 SYGVKD. The CDR3 bases are TGTGCCAGTTTCGGGGATCGGGACAGGGGGTTGGGGGGGCTCACTGAAGCTTTCTTT. Encoded protein: CASFGDRDRGLGGLTEAFF.

The V call is TRBV11-1, the J call TRBJ1-4, with TRBD1 matching over 7 bases. Trimming cost V 3 bases and J 0 bases; bases outside gene matches: 1. Looked up from germline, CDR1 is SGHAT and CDR2 is FQDESV (reference sequence). This CDR3 region has 15 residues. CDR3 nucleotide sequence: TGTGCCAGCAGCTTGGGGACAGCAACTAATGAAAAACTGTTTTTT. It encodes CASSLGTATNEKLFF.

The CDR3 spells CASSQDGGLVYNEQFF. The CDR3 nucleotides read TGTGCCAGCAGCCAAGATGGGGGACTAGTTTACAATGAGCAGTTCTTC. The rearrangement joins TRBV3-1 (or the pseudogene TRBV3-2) to TRBJ2-1; 8 bases line up with TRBD2. CDR1 and CDR2 from the germline V gene are LGHDT and YNNKEL (reference sequence). This CDR3 has 16 residues. Trimming at V came to 0 bases and at J to 4 bases, leaving 5 bases not matched to a gene.

This chain connects TRBV11-2 to TRBJ2-7, with TRBD2 as a possible D gene (5 bases). V lost 5 bases and J lost 3, with 11 bases in between. Per the germline V gene, CDR1 is SGHAT and CDR2 is FQNNGV. The CDR3 is 13 amino acids. Here the CDR3 reads CASSPPAGYEQYF. DNA of the CDR3: TGTGCCAGCAGCCCGCCGGCGGGCTACGAGCAGTACTTC.

This clone was counted a single time. The genes are TRBV9 and TRBJ2-7; D not certain. CDR3 size: 14 residues. Germline loops: CDR1 SGDLS, CDR2 YYNGEE. The V end was cut by 2 bases, the J end by 1 base, with 10 bases between. DNA of the CDR3: TGTGCCAGCAGCGTTGATCGCGAATCCTACGAGCAGTACTTC. This codes for CASSVDRESYEQYF. Together with reference TRBV9 and TRBJ2-7, the CDR3 gives the full variable domain: DSGVTQTPKHLITATGQRVTLRCSPRSGDLSVYWYQQSLDQGLQFLIQYYNGEERAKGNILERFSAQQFPDLHSELNLSSLELGDSALYFCASSVDRESYEQYFGPGTRLTVT.